The 17 T cell receptor beta chains below all came from one sample that was sequenced in a study of T-cell memory formation after mild COVID-19. Via MiXCR, TCRdb re-called the 5' RACE reads, giving one row per CDR3 protein. The top ten hold approximately 12% of the sample, which has roughly 480,000 distinct CDR3 sequences, more than 20% seen once. Sequences were obtained from PBMCs or a T cell subset sorted from them (not recorded which). These receptors came from an adult woman who had mild COVID-19 (a few samples of this study predate the infection). Cell type and time point are not known.

The rearrangement links TRBV7-8 to TRBJ2-4; D is ambiguous. This CDR3 is built from 14 residues. Germline V gives CDR1 SGHVS, CDR2 FQNEAQ. V dropped 5 bases and J dropped 15 bases, with 23 bases sitting between them. CDR3 sequence: CASSQNQARSVPYF. The DNA of the CDR3 is TGTGCCAGCAGCCAAAACCAAGCGAGGTCCGTCCCGTACTTC.

This clonotype appeared a few times. The chain recombines TRBV12-5 with TRBJ2-5; D is possibly TRBD2 (5 bases). V gave up 2 bases and J gave up 2 bases, with 12 bases separating them. Per germline, CDR1 LGHNT and CDR2 FRNRAP. The CDR3 spans 15 residues. The CDR3 DNA reads as TGTGCTAGTGGTTTGACCCCCCGAGGGCAAGAGACCCAGTACTTC. It specifies CASGLTPRGQETQYF.

This clonotype has just a few counts. J is TRBJ2-3 and V is TRBV28; D is undetermined. This CDR3 contains 12 residues. The germline gives CDR1 MDHEN, CDR2 SYDVKM. V was cut by 3 bases and J by 6 bases, with 7 bases left in between. The CDR3 reads CASSLVWDTQYF. CDR3 in DNA: TGTGCCAGCAGTTTGGTGTGGGATACGCAGTATTTT.

The chain uses TRBV6-6 and TRBJ2-2; tentatively, D is TRBD2 (5 bases). CDR1 is MNHNY, CDR2 SVGAGI, per germline (reference sequence). Trimming stripped 2 bases from V and 3 bases from J, with 10 bases between. The CDR3 runs 15 residues. The CDR3 DNA reads as TGTGCCAGCAGTTACCGGAGGTCTCACACCGGGGAGCTGTTTTTT. Protein product: CASSYRRSHTGELFF.

The chain employs TRBV5-1 and TRBJ2-1; TRBD2 matches 10 bases. Losses at the gene ends were 0 bases for V and 4 bases for J; bases not matched to a gene: 7. Per the germline V gene, CDR1 is SGHRS and CDR2 is YFSETQ. This CDR3 is built from 17 residues. CDR3 DNA sequence: TGCGCCAGCAGCTTGGCGGCTAGCGGGAGTGGGTACAATGAGCAGTTCTTC. Translating gives CASSLAASGSGYNEQFF.

This clonotype occurred a few times. The chain carries TRBV29-1 and TRBJ1-2, with 7 bases aligning to TRBD1. Germline CDR1 and CDR2: SQVTM and ANQGSEA. The CDR3 length is 12 residues. The J segment lost 6 bases and the V segment lost 6 bases, leaving 7 bases of the junction unmatched. DNA of the CDR3: TGCAGCGTCCAAGAAACAGGGGATGGCTACACCTTC. Encoded protein: CSVQETGDGYTF. Based on the CDR3 plus reference TRBV29-1 and TRBJ1-2, the full variable domain is SAVISQKPSRDICQRGTSLTIQCQVDSQVTMMFWYRQQPGQSLTLIATANQGSEATYESGFVIDKFPISRPNLTFSTLTVSNMSPEDSSIYLCSVQETGDGYTFGSGTRLTVV.

V is TRBV12-3 or TRBV12-4 and J is TRBJ2-7, with D possibly TRBD2 on 7 matching bases. Trimming removed 4 bases at V and 0 bases at J, with 10 bases between. There are 14 residues in the CDR3. The CDR3, as DNA: TGTGCCAGCAGTTGGGAGGGGGTCTCCTACGAGCAGTACTTC. This translates into CASSWEGVSYEQYF.

The V call is TRBV6-4, the J call TRBJ1-1; 7 nucleotides line up with TRBD1. The V gene's germline CDR1 is MRHNA and CDR2 SNTAGT. The CDR3 has 14 amino acids. Losses at the gene ends were 6 bases for V and 6 bases for J; bases not matched to a gene: 10. The CDR3 region has the DNA TGTGCCAGCAGCACAGGGGATAGATACGCTGAAGCTTTCTTT. As protein: CASSTGDRYAEAFF.

This clonotype was seen more than once but under ten times. J is TRBJ2-3 and V is TRBV5-1, with D hard to call. The germline gives CDR1 SGHRS, CDR2 YFSETQ. V lost 2 bases to trimming and J lost 1 base, with 14 bases between them. The length of the CDR3 is 16 residues. DNA for the CDR3: TGCGCCAGCAGCTTTGGTTTGGACGAACGCACAGATACGCAGTATTTT. It encodes CASSFGLDERTDTQYF.

The V gene is TRBV19, the J gene TRBJ2-1; TRBD2 aligns across 14 bases. J was trimmed by 3 bases and V by 4 bases; bases with no gene match: 5. CDR1 is LNHDA, CDR2 SQIVND, per germline (reference sequence). The CDR3 consists of 17 residues. The DNA of the CDR3 is TGTGCCAGTAGTAGGGGACTAGCGGGAGATTTCTACAATGAGCAGTTCTTC. Amino acids: CASSRGLAGDFYNEQFF.

This clonotype occurred a few times. This chain connects TRBV5-1 to TRBJ1-1; D remains unclear. The CDR3 runs 14 residues. The V end lost 0 bases, the J end lost 11 bases, and 17 bases lay between the germline ends. Germline CDR1 SGHRS, CDR2 YFSETQ. CDR3 DNA: TGCGCCAGCAGCTTGGCCCCAGAGGTGGGCTGGGCTTTCTTT. It yields the protein CASSLAPEVGWAFF.

This clonotype has only a few counts. The V gene is TRBV2, the J gene TRBJ1-2, with D possibly being TRBD1 (5 bases). The CDR3 runs 12 residues. In germline, CDR1 is SNHLY, CDR2 FYNNEI. V lost 6 bases and J 2 bases, leaving 7 bases between the germline ends. As DNA, the CDR3 is TGTGCCAGCAGCAGGGACAACTATGGCTACACCTTC. Protein sequence: CASSRDNYGYTF.

The chain joins TRBV5-1 to TRBJ2-5; tentatively, D is TRBD2 (5 bases). There are 13 residues in the CDR3. CDR1 is SGHRS, CDR2 YFSETQ, per germline. V dropped 4 bases and J dropped 9 bases, with 16 bases sitting between them. Here the CDR3 DNA reads TGCGCCAGCAGCCCCGGACTCGTCGGGTCCCAGTACTTC. Translating it yields CASSPGLVGSQYF.

This clonotype was detected only a few times. The chain links TRBV29-1 to TRBJ2-3; D is unclear. This CDR3 comprises 12 residues. V was pared by 6 bases and J by 4 bases, with 11 bases between. CDR1 SQVTM and CDR2 ANQGSEA come from the germline V gene. The CDR3 sequence is CSVQTNADTQYF. The CDR3 DNA sequence: TGCAGCGTCCAGACGAATGCAGATACGCAGTATTTT.

J is TRBJ2-7 and V is TRBV5-8; TRBD1 agrees at 7 bases. CDR1 SGHTS and CDR2 YDEGEE come from the germline V gene. The trim removed 2 bases at V and 4 bases at J, leaving 6 bases unmatched. The CDR3 spans 14 residues. CDR3 nucleotides: TGTGCCAGCAGCTTTGGCCAGACAGGGTACGAGCAGTACTTC. Its translation: CASSFGQTGYEQYF.

This clonotype was recorded a few times. The chain has TRBV2 and TRBJ1-2; no reliable D call. Germline V gene lookup returns CDR1 SNHLY and CDR2 FYNNEI. V was clipped by 7 bases and J by 0 bases, with 6 bases between them. The CDR3 spans 12 residues. The CDR3 loop is CASTYSNYGYTF. In nucleotides, the CDR3 is TGTGCCAGCACGTACTCTAACTATGGCTACACCTTC.

The chain uses TRBV7-7 and TRBJ2-2; D remains unclear. The CDR3 covers 14 residues. Germline values: CDR1 SSHAT, CDR2 FNYEAQ (reference sequence). Between the trimmed V and J ends, which lost 2 bases and 4 bases, there was a span of 8 bases. In DNA form, the CDR3 reads TGTGCCAGCAGCTTAACAAGGCCCACCGGGGAGCTGTTTTTT. This codes for CASSLTRPTGELFF.